These 8 T cell receptor beta chains came from one sample sequenced in a study of T cells in Graves' hyperthyroidism and ophthalmopathy. TCR beta CDR3 region amplification was performed from RNA transcripts. The primer set for the first-round RT-PCR of the TCR CDR3 was HTBI. TCRdb reanalysed the multiplex PCR reads using MiXCR and keeps one entry per CDR3 protein. Here the sample spans hundreds of thousands of distinct CDR3 sequences, 14% being singletons. Input material: blood. These receptors originate from a woman aged 18-30 years with Graves' hyperthyroidism.

V gene TRBV2 combines with J gene TRBJ2-1; D is possibly TRBD2 (5 bases). Germline V CDR1 and CDR2: SNHLY, FYNNEI. The CDR3 is 11 residues long. Between the trimmed V and J ends, which lost 11 bases and 9 bases, there was a span of 14 bases. The CDR3 DNA reads as TGTGCCTACCTACTAGGGCTTGAGCAGTTCTTC. Translating it yields CAYLLGLEQFF.

This clonotype has a count of ten or more. J is TRBJ2-1 and V is TRBV11-2; no definite D call. V was shortened by 5 bases and J by 3 bases, with 8 bases between the two germline ends. Germline CDR1 reads SGHAT; CDR2 reads FQNNGV. CDR3 size: 13 residues. CDR3 nucleotides: TGTGCCAGCAGCACCTCATACTACAATGAGCAGTTCTTC. This translates into CASSTSYYNEQFF.

J is TRBJ2-6 and V is TRBV6-1, with TRBD1 matching 7 bases. The CDR3 sequence is 15 residues long. Losses at the gene ends were 8 bases for V and 5 bases for J; bases not matched to a gene: 9. Germline V gene data show CDR1 as MNHNS and CDR2 as SASEGT. The CDR3 sequence: CASSQGDRRANVLTF. The DNA of the CDR3 is TGTGCCAGCTCTCAGGGGGACAGAAGGGCCAACGTCCTGACTTTC.

The CDR3 here is CANRGKAGDIQYF. The DNA of the CDR3 is TGCGCCAACCGAGGGAAGGCGGGGGACATTCAGTACTTC. The chain employs TRBV5-1 and TRBJ2-4, with 7 bases fitting TRBD2. CDR1 is SGHRS, CDR2 YFSETQ, per germline. J was trimmed by 8 bases and V by 9 bases; bases with no gene match: 11. CDR3 length: 13 residues.

V gene TRBV20-1 combines with J gene TRBJ1-2, with D perhaps matching TRBD1 (5 bases). Germline CDR1 DFQATT, CDR2 SNEGSKA (reference sequence). The length of the CDR3 is 12 residues. The CDR3 DNA is TGCAGCGTGGATGTAGGGGACTATGGCTACACCTTC. Translation: CSVDVGDYGYTF.

This clonotype has just a few counts. The chain carries TRBV14 and TRBJ2-5; 10 bases are a match to TRBD2. Germline trimming cut 0 bases from V and 3 bases from J; bases unmatched to any gene: 7. CDR3 length: 17 amino acids. Germline CDR1 reads SGHDN; CDR2 reads FVKESK. DNA for the CDR3: TGTGCCAGCAGCCAAGATCTGCGGCTAGCGGGAGAAGAGACCCAGTACTTC. Its translation is CASSQDLRLAGEETQYF.

This clonotype was counted at least ten times. The V and J genes are TRBV3-1 and TRBJ1-5; possible D gene TRBD1, 6 bases. This CDR3 is 14 amino acids long. The V gene lost 2 bases and the J gene lost 1 base, with 6 bases spanning the gap. CDR1 and CDR2 (germline): LGHDT, YNNKEL (reference sequence). The CDR3 reads CASSQTGSNQPQHF. The CDR3 DNA is TGTGCCAGCAGCCAAACAGGGAGCAATCAGCCCCAGCATTTT.

The J gene is TRBJ1-4, the V gene TRBV10-3; D is perhaps TRBD1 (6 bases). Trimming took off 2 bases at V and 5 bases at J, with 12 bases between the two ends. The CDR3 spans 15 residues. Germline CDR1 is ENHRY and CDR2 is SYGVKD. DNA for the CDR3: TGTGCCATCAGTGAGCCCACGACAGGAAATGAAAAACTGTTTTTT. It specifies CAISEPTTGNEKLFF.